These T cell receptor beta chains were read from a single sample in a study of identical twins. MiXCR, applied by TCRdb to the 5' RACE reads, yields one record per CDR3 protein. This table holds more than 1.5 million distinct CDR3 sequences, about 31% found once. The source material was cord blood. The source of these receptors is a newborn girl in good health. The CDR3 runs from the conserved cysteine through the conserved F or W. D genes are given only for firm matches. Not every row has a clone size; where given, it reads once, few, many or a size class.

J: TRBJ1-1; size: once; D: -; V: TRBV24-1; DNA: TGTGCCACCAGTGATTTGCAGGGGGAAGCTTTCTTT; CDR3: CATSDLQGEAFF
J: TRBJ2-7; size: many; D: -; V: TRBV3-1; DNA: TGCGCCAGCAGCCAAGACAGGTACTACGAGCAGTACTTC; CDR3: CASSQDRYYEQYF
J: TRBJ2-3; size: -; D: -; V: TRBV4-1; DNA: TGCGCCAGCAGCCAAAAAGGGAGACAGGGCACAGATACGCAGTATTTT; CDR3: CASSQKGRQGTDTQYF
J: TRBJ2-5; size: -; D: -; V: TRBV11-2; DNA: TGTGCCAGCAGCTTAGTGTCGACTGGGCCAGACTTC; CDR3: CASSLVSTGPDF
J: TRBJ2-3; size: -; D: -; V: TRBV7-2; DNA: TGTGCCAGCAGCTTGATATTCCGTCCAGGGTCGCAGTATTTT; CDR3: CASSLIFRPGSQYF
J: TRBJ2-4; size: few; D: -; V: TRBV2; DNA: TGTGCCAGCACCTGGGACACAGTGCAGTACTTC; CDR3: CASTWDTVQYF
J: TRBJ1-1; size: few; D: TRBD1; V: TRBV29-1; DNA: TGCAGCGTTGAGAGGGACAGTCACCGGGTAGCTTTCTTT; CDR3: CSVERDSHRVAFF
J: TRBJ2-1; size: few; D: -; V: TRBV20-1; DNA: TGCAGTGCTAGAGACCCCTTGGCGCTAGTACTGGCTAATGAGCAGTTCTTC; CDR3: CSARDPLALVLANEQFF
J: TRBJ2-4; size: -; D: -; V: TRBV6-6; DNA: TGTGCCAGCAGTTACTTCGACAGGAATGAGCAGTACTTC; CDR3: CASSYFDRNEQYF
J: TRBJ2-1; size: few; D: TRBD2; V: TRBV12-3/TRBV12-4; DNA: TGTGCCAGCAGTCCTAGCGGGAGGTTCAGCTCCTACAATGAGCAGTTCTTC; CDR3: CASSPSGRFSSYNEQFF
J: TRBJ2-7; size: few; D: -; V: TRBV7-2; DNA: TGTGCCAGCAGCCCCGCTGGGGCCTCCTACAATGAGCAGTACTTC; CDR3: CASSPAGASYNEQYF
J: TRBJ2-7; size: few; D: TRBD1; V: TRBV18; DNA: TGTGCCAGCTCACCCCCATATGGGACAGGGGGTAACGAGCAGTACTTC; CDR3: CASSPPYGTGGNEQYF
J: TRBJ2-5; size: few; D: -; V: TRBV28; DNA: TGTGCCAGCAGTTCCGAACCGTCCGGGCGGGAGACCCAGTACTTC; CDR3: CASSSEPSGRETQYF
J: TRBJ1-5; size: -; D: TRBD1; V: TRBV28; DNA: TGTGCCAGCAGTTACCCTAACAGGGGTGGGAGTCAGCCCCAGCATTTT; CDR3: CASSYPNRGGSQPQHF
J: TRBJ2-1; size: -; D: -; V: TRBV12-3/TRBV12-4; DNA: TGTGCCAGCAGTTTCGGGACGAGGACCTACAATGAGCAGTTCTTC; CDR3: CASSFGTRTYNEQFF
J: TRBJ2-3; size: few; D: -; V: TRBV27; DNA: TGTGCCAGCAGTTTGCGGGAAGAGGCAGATACGCAGTATTTT; CDR3: CASSLREEADTQYF
J: TRBJ2-1; size: few; D: TRBD2; V: TRBV2; DNA: TGTGCCAGCAGGGCGGGACTACTTAACAATGAGCAGTTCTTC; CDR3: CASRAGLLNNEQFF
J: TRBJ2-1; size: -; D: TRBD1; V: TRBV4-1; DNA: TGCGCCAGCAGCCAGAATCCGGGACAGGGTAATGAGCAGTTCTTC; CDR3: CASSQNPGQGNEQFF
J: TRBJ1-3; size: -; D: -; V: TRBV20-1; DNA: TGCAGTGCTATGTCCAGCTCTGGAAACACCATATATTTT; CDR3: CSAMSSSGNTIYF
J: TRBJ2-1; size: many; D: TRBD2; V: TRBV20-1; DNA: TGCAGTGCTAGAGGGACTAGCGGGGGGTACAATGAGCAGTTCTTC; CDR3: CSARGTSGGYNEQFF
J: TRBJ2-3; size: few; D: TRBD2; V: TRBV20-1; DNA: TGCAGTGCTGGAAGGGGACTAGCGGGGGTTGATACGCAGTATTTT; CDR3: CSAGRGLAGVDTQYF
J: TRBJ2-7; size: -; D: TRBD1; V: TRBV12-3/TRBV12-4; DNA: TGTGCCAGCAATAAGGGGGCGGGCTCCTACGAGCAGTACTTC; CDR3: CASNKGAGSYEQYF
J: TRBJ2-7; size: -; D: -; V: TRBV20-1; DNA: TGCAGTGCTAGAGATCGGAGGGTCTCCAAAAACGAGCAGTACTTC; CDR3: CSARDRRVSKNEQYF
J: TRBJ2-5; size: -; D: TRBD1; V: TRBV12-5; DNA: TGTGCTAGTGGCGTTACAGGGGCGGAGACCCAGTACTTC; CDR3: CASGVTGAETQYF
J: TRBJ2-3; size: -; D: TRBD2; V: TRBV25-1; DNA: TGTGCCAGCAGTTGGGGCTGGGCGGGAGAGAAAGGCACAGATACGCAGTATTTT; CDR3: CASSWGWAGEKGTDTQYF
J: TRBJ2-7; size: -; D: TRBD2; V: TRBV20-1; DNA: TGCAGTGCTAGCGGGGGGGCCTCCTACAATGAGCAGTACTTC; CDR3: CSASGGASYNEQYF
J: TRBJ2-3; size: -; D: -; V: TRBV5-1; DNA: TGCGCCAGCAGCTTGGATTTAGGTGGCACAGATACGCAGTATTTT; CDR3: CASSLDLGGTDTQYF
J: TRBJ1-5; size: -; D: TRBD1; V: TRBV6-2/TRBV6-3; DNA: TGTGCCAGCCAGCATCAGGGGGCGCAAGGTCAGCCCCACCATTTT; CDR3: CASQHQGAQGQPHHF
J: TRBJ2-3; size: -; D: TRBD2; V: TRBV2; DNA: TGTGCCAGCAGGACCGGGACTAGCGGGGGGCGCACAGATACGCAGTATTTT; CDR3: CASRTGTSGGRTDTQYF
J: TRBJ2-3; size: few; D: -; V: TRBV5-5; DNA: TGTGCCAGCAGCTTGGAGGGGATCCCCACAGATACGCAGTATTTT; CDR3: CASSLEGIPTDTQYF
J: TRBJ2-7; size: -; D: TRBD1; V: TRBV7-7; DNA: TGTGCCAGCAGCTTTACAGGGGCGGATTACGGGCAGTACTTC; CDR3: CASSFTGADYGQYF
J: TRBJ2-7; size: -; D: TRBD2; V: TRBV18; DNA: TGTGCCAGCTCCCGACTAGCGGATACTTACGAGCAGTACTTC; CDR3: CASSRLADTYEQYF
J: TRBJ2-7; size: few; D: TRBD2; V: TRBV4-2; DNA: TGTGCCAGCAGCCACCCTGGGACTAGCGGGATCTCCTACGAGCAGTACTTC; CDR3: CASSHPGTSGISYEQYF
J: TRBJ2-5; size: -; D: TRBD2; V: TRBV10-3; DNA: TGTGCCATCAGTGAATTCTTGACTAGCGGGACCATTCAAGAGACCCAGTACTTC; CDR3: CAISEFLTSGTIQETQYF
J: TRBJ2-1; size: -; D: -; V: TRBV6-5; DNA: TGTGCCAGCAGTTTGGGGGAGGTCTACAATGAGCAGTTCTTC; CDR3: CASSLGEVYNEQFF
J: TRBJ2-7; size: -; D: -; V: TRBV7-8; DNA: TGTGCCAGCAGCTTAAAGGCGGTCCCCTACGAGCAGTACTTC; CDR3: CASSLKAVPYEQYF
J: TRBJ2-4; size: few; D: TRBD1; V: TRBV14; DNA: TGTGCCAGCAGCCAGTATTTCGGGACAGGGAAAAACATTCAGTACTTC; CDR3: CASSQYFGTGKNIQYF